This T cell receptor (beta chain) was retrieved from a study of CD8 T cells in Susac syndrome. Study-wide results and caveats: Individuals included in the TCR sequencing and HLA analysis were acknowledged by the study to be relatively few in number.

It was with random hexamers that roughly 0.45 to 1 ug RNA was reverse transcribed. Across 54 Vbeta and 13 Jbeta, immunoSEQ multiplex PCR amplified TCR beta CDR3. TCRdb reprocessed the immunoSEQ multiplex PCR reads via MiXCR and lists one record per CDR3 protein. The sample lists about 60,000 distinct CDR3 sequences; more than 80% were seen once. Germline assignment: CDR1 SGDLS and CDR2 YYNGEE. CDR3 length: 16 residues. V was trimmed by 0 bases and J by 3 bases, leaving 13 bases between them. About this clonotype itself: What it recognizes is unknown.

The receptor was isolated from a human donor in good health. Sequences were obtained from CD8+ T cells from PBMCs. V is TRBV9 and J is TRBJ2-1, with a weak D call TRBD2 (7 bases). The CDR3 reads CASSVEAGAYYNEQFF. DNA of the CDR3: TGTGCCAGCAGCGTAGAGGCGGGGGCCTACTACAATGAGCAGTTCTTC.